This record concerns one T cell receptor beta chain sequence. Profiling relied on immunoSEQ multiplex PCR, and the TCRdb table lists in-frame clones only, not all of them. The sample holds under 100,000 clones, roughly 95% seen once. This entry belongs to a study of technical replicates of blood from a handful of donors. Trimming shortened V by 4 bases and J by 3 bases, and 10 bases separated the two germline ends. Germline V gives CDR1 MGHDK, CDR2 SYGVNS. This CDR3 contains 13 residues. The J gene is TRBJ2-7, the V gene TRBV25-1; D perhaps matches TRBD1 (6 bases). Sequences were obtained from T cells isolated from PBMCs. This clonotype was sampled from a human donor in good health. CDR3 nucleotide sequence: TGTGCCAGCAGTGTTGGACAGTACTACGAGCAGTACTTC. Protein: CASSVGQYYEQYF.